The 15 T cell receptor beta chains below all came from one sample that was sequenced in a study of a mutant IDH1 vaccine in newly diagnosed glioma. Time point in this sample: baseline, week 1 (first vaccination visit). Treatment noted: pre-vaccination baseline after standard-of-care therapy. Generated by immunoSEQ multiplex PCR, the TCRdb table keeps only in-frame clones and is missing some. The table includes about 51,000 clones, approximately 80% detected once. The material sequenced was PBMCs, taken from a glioma patient treated with radiotherapy, temozolomide or both. The receptors come from a woman in her thirties or forties with glioma.

The rearrangement uses TRBV19 and TRBJ1-6; 9 nucleotides agree with TRBD1. Per germline, CDR1 LNHDA and CDR2 SQIVND (reference sequence). V was pared by 3 bases and J by 10 bases, with 4 bases of the junction left unmatched. This CDR3 is 14 amino acids long. CDR3 sequence: CASSMTGGQSPLHF. As DNA, the CDR3 is TGTGCCAGTAGTATGACAGGGGGGCAATCACCCCTCCACTTT.

The chain uses TRBV30 and TRBJ2-3, with D maybe TRBD1 (5 bases). Germline-derived CDR1 and CDR2 are GTSNPN and SVGIG (reference sequence). The germline V and J ends were trimmed by 7 bases and 3 bases, with 14 bases remaining between them. CDR3 size: 13 residues. The CDR3 region is CAYFGQGTDTQYF. CDR3 DNA: TGTGCCTACTTTGGGCAGGGAACAGATACGCAGTATTTT.

The chain employs TRBV7-6 and TRBJ2-7; maybe TRBD2 (5 bases). The V gene lost 4 bases and the J gene lost 2 bases, with 12 bases spanning the gap. Germline lookup yields CDR1 SGHVS and CDR2 FNYEAQ. The CDR3 contains 14 residues. CDR3 DNA sequence: TGTGCCAGCAGCTCCTCGACGGGGACCTACGAGCAGTACTTC. Residues: CASSSSTGTYEQYF.

This chain links TRBV7-8 with TRBJ1-1; D possibly corresponds to TRBD1 (5 bases). Germline values: CDR1 SGHVS, CDR2 FQNEAQ. The CDR3 totals 13 residues. Deletions cut 1 base from V and 5 bases from J, with 8 bases between. Written as DNA, the CDR3 is TGTGCCAGCAGCTTAGGGGGCTGGACTGAAGCTTTCTTT. Protein product: CASSLGGWTEAFF.

This chain links TRBV4-2 with TRBJ2-1; 13 bases are shared with TRBD2. The CDR3 is 18 residues long. CDR1 is LGHNA, CDR2 YNFKEQ, per germline. Trimming cost V 4 bases and J 7 bases; bases outside gene matches: 13. CDR3 sequence: CASSLQTSGGTTGNEQFF. The CDR3, as DNA: TGTGCCAGCAGCCTTCAGACTAGCGGGGGGACCACTGGGAATGAGCAGTTCTTC.

CDR3 nucleotide sequence: TGCGCCAGCAGTGTGGTTTTGAACACTGAAGCTTTCTTT. Its translation is CASSVVLNTEAFF. The J gene is TRBJ1-1, the V gene TRBV10-2; D unresolved. Germline V gives CDR1 WSHSY, CDR2 SAAADI. The V end was cut by 4 bases, the J end by 0 bases, with 6 bases between. The CDR3 is 13 residues long.

The CDR3 DNA follows: TGCGCCAGCACCCCCAAGGGACCTTCTCTGGGAGCCAAAAACATTCAGTACTTC. It translates to CASTPKGPSLGAKNIQYF. The V call is TRBV23-1, the J call TRBJ2-4, with D perhaps given as TRBD1 or TRBD2 (5 bases each). TRBV23-1 is filed as an ORF, its function uncertain. Trimming removed 7 bases from V and 0 bases from J, with 22 bases in between. The CDR3 spans 18 residues.

The chain uses TRBV7-9 and TRBJ2-6; 7 bases are a match to TRBD1. Germline V gene sequence: CDR1 SEHNR, CDR2 FQNEAQ (reference sequence). The CDR3 totals 18 residues. Unmatched junction bases numbered 8, after V lost 3 bases and J lost 0 bases. The CDR3 DNA reads as TGTGCCAGCAGCTTCCGGGACAGCATCAACTCTGGGGCCAACGTCCTGACTTTC. Translating gives CASSFRDSINSGANVLTF.

The gene calls are TRBV18 and TRBJ2-5; D ambiguous. The CDR3 contains 11 residues. Germline assignment: CDR1 KGHSH and CDR2 LQKENI. Trimming pared 6 bases from V and 1 base from J, leaving 3 bases between. The CDR3 nucleotides are TGTGCCAGCTCGTTCCAAGAGACCCAGTACTTC. Protein product: CASSFQETQYF.

The V call is TRBV9, the J call TRBJ1-2; 8 bases are a match to TRBD1. The J segment lost 8 bases and the V segment lost 3 bases, leaving 12 bases of the junction unmatched. The CDR3 totals 15 residues. The V gene's germline CDR1 is SGDLS and CDR2 YYNGEE. The CDR3, as DNA: TGTGCCAGCAGCGGAGTAGGCGCAGGGGGCGCCGGCTACACCTTC. Translating gives CASSGVGAGGAGYTF.

The rearrangement joins TRBV4-1 to TRBJ1-4, with 8 bases aligning to TRBD1. V lost 4 bases, J lost 8 bases, and 6 bases stayed unmatched. Germline V gene lookup returns CDR1 MGHRA and CDR2 YSYEKL. The CDR3 contains 14 residues. CDR3 nucleotides: TGCGCCAGCAGCCGGGGGGACAGGAACGAAAAACTGTTTTTT. The encoded protein is CASSRGDRNEKLFF.

The CDR3: CASSPRDRTNSEQFF. Written as DNA, the CDR3 is TGCGCCAGCAGTCCAAGGGACAGGACTAATAGCGAGCAGTTCTTC. The V gene is TRBV5-1, the J gene TRBJ2-1, with TRBD1 matching 8 bases. The CDR3 sequence is 15 residues long. Germline trimming cut 5 bases from V and 10 bases from J; bases unmatched to any gene: 14. Germline assignment: CDR1 SGHRS and CDR2 YFSETQ. Looking up the rest from reference TRBV5-1 and TRBJ2-1 gives the full variable domain: KAGVTQTPRYLIKTRGQQVTLSCSPISGHRSVSWYQQTPGQGLQFLFEYFSETQRNKGNFPGRFSGRQFSNSRSEMNVSTLELGDSALYLCASSPRDRTNSEQFFGPGTRLTVL.

This clone was recorded a few times. The J gene is TRBJ2-1, the V gene TRBV7-9; D possibly matches TRBD1 or TRBD2 (6 bases each). The CDR3 has 14 residues. Germline CDR1 and CDR2: SEHNR and FQNEAQ (reference sequence). Trimming took 8 bases from V and 7 from J, leaving 18 bases between them. The CDR3 coding sequence is TGTGCCAGCGGGGGGCGGGGAGAGCTGAATGAGCAGTTCTTC. Its translation: CASGGRGELNEQFF.

The chain carries TRBV5-1 and TRBJ1-2; 10 bases align to TRBD1. The length of the CDR3 is 16 residues. V dropped 1 base and J dropped 4; count of bases not matched to a gene: 7. The germline gives CDR1 SGHRS, CDR2 YFSETQ. CDR3 nucleotide sequence: TGCGCCAGCAGCTTGCGTACGGGACAGGGGATCTATGGCTACACCTTC. Protein: CASSLRTGQGIYGYTF.

The gene calls are TRBV15 and TRBJ2-5; TRBD2 might be the D (5 bases). This CDR3 has 16 amino acids. Between the trimmed V and J ends, which lost 0 bases and 3 bases, there was a span of 14 bases. Germline CDR1 is LNHNV and CDR2 is YYDKDF (reference sequence). The CDR3 region is CATSRDLRAGEETQYF. The CDR3 coding sequence is TGTGCCACCAGCAGAGATCTGAGGGCCGGGGAAGAGACCCAGTACTTC.